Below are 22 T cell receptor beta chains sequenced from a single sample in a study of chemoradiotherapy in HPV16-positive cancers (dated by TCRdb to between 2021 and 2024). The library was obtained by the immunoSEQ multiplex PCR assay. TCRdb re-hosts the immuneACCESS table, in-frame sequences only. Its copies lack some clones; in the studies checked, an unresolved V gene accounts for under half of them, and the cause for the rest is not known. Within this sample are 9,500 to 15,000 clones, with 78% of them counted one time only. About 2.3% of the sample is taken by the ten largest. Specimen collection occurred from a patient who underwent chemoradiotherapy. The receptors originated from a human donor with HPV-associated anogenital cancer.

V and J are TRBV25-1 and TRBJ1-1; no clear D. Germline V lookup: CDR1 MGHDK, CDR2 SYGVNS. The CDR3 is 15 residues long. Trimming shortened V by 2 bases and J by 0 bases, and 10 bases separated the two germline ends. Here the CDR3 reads CASSEGSNMNTEAFF. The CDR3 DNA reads TGTGCCAGCAGTGAAGGGAGTAACATGAACACTGAAGCTTTCTTT.

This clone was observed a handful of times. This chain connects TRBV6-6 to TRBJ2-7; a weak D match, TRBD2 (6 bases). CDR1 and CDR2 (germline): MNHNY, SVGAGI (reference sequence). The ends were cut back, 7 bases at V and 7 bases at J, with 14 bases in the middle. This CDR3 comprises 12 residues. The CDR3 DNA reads TGTGCCAGCACCACGGGACTTAAAGAGCAGTACTTC. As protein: CASTTGLKEQYF.

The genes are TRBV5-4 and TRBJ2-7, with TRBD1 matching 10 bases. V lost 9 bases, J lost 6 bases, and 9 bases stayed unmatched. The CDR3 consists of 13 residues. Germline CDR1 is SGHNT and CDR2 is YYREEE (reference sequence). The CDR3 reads CATMGQGQVEQYF. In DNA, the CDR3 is TGTGCCACAATGGGACAGGGGCAGGTCGAGCAGTACTTC.

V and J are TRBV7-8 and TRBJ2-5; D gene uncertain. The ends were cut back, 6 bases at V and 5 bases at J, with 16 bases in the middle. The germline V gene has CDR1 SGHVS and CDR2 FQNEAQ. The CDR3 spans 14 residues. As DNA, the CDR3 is TGTGCCAGCAGTTTGACCCCAACTTCGGAGACCCAGTACTTC. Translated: CASSLTPTSETQYF.

The CDR3 spells CASRVAGALGGELFF. CDR3 bases: TGTGCCAGCAGGGTAGCGGGGGCCTTGGGCGGGGAGCTGTTTTTT. This rearrangement joins TRBV2 to TRBJ2-2; 9 bases line up with TRBD2. The CDR3 has 15 amino acids. V was clipped by 6 bases and J by 7 bases; unmatched bases: 9. CDR1 and CDR2 (germline): SNHLY, FYNNEI.

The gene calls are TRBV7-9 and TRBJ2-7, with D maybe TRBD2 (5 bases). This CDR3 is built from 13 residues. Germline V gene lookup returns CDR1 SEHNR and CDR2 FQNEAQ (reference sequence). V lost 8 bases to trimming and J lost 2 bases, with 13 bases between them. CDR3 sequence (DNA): TGTGCCAGCGCTTCGAGGGAGCCCTACGAGCAGTACTTC. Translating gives CASASREPYEQYF.

The CDR3 is CAARGGRGNTEAFF. CDR3 nucleotide sequence: TGTGCCGCTCGTGGTGGTAGGGGGAACACTGAAGCTTTCTTT. This chain uses TRBV10-3 with TRBJ1-1; D perhaps matches TRBD1 (5 bases). With 11 bases removed from V and 1 base from J, the gap between germline ends came to 17 bases. CDR1 is ENHRY, CDR2 SYGVKD, per germline. This CDR3 spans 14 amino acids.

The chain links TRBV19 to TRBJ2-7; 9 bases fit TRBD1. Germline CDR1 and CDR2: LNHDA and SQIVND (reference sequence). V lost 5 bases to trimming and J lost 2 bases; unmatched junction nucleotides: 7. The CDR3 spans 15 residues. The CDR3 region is CASSAQQGAPYEQYF. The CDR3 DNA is TGTGCCAGTAGTGCCCAACAGGGGGCCCCCTACGAGCAGTACTTC. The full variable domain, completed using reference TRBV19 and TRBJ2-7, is DGGITQSPKYLFRKEGQNVTLSCEQNLNHDAMYWYRQDPGQGLRLIYYSQIVNDFQKGDIAEGYSVSREKKESFPLTVTSAQKNPTAFYLCASSAQQGAPYEQYFGPGTRLTVT.

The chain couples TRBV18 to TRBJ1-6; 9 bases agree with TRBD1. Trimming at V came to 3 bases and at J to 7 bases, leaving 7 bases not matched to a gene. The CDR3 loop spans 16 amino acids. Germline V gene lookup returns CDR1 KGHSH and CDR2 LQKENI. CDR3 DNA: TGTGCCAGCTCACCTTCACAGGGGGCTCTAAATTCACCCCTCCACTTT. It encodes CASSPSQGALNSPLHF.

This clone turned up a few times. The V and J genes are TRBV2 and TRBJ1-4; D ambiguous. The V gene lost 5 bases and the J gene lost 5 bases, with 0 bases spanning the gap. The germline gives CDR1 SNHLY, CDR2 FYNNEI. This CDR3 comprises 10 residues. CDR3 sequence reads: CASSNEKLFF. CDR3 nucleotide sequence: TGTGCCAGCAGTAATGAAAAACTGTTTTTT.

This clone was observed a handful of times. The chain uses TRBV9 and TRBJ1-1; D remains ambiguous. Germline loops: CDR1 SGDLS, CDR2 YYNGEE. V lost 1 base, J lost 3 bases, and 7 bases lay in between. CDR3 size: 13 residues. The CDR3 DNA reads TGTGCCAGCAGCGTAAACAGAGACACTGAAGCTTTCTTT. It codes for CASSVNRDTEAFF.

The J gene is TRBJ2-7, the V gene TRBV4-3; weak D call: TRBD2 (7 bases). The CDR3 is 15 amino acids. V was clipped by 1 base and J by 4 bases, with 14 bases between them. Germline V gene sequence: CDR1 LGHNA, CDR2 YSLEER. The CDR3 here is CASSQGKGGPYEQYF. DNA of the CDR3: TGCGCCAGCAGCCAAGGAAAGGGGGGGCCATACGAGCAGTACTTC.

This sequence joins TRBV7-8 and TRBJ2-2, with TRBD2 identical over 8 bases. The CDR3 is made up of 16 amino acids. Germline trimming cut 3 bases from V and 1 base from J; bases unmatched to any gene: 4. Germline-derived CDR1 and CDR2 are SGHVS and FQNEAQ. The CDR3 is CASSFTLAGNTGELFF. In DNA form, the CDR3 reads TGTGCCAGCAGCTTTACGCTAGCGGGGAACACCGGGGAGCTGTTTTTT. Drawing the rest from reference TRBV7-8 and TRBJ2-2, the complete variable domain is GAGVSQSPRYKVAKRGQDVALRCDPISGHVSLFWYQQALGQGPEFLTYFQNEAQLDKSGLPSDRFFAERPEGSVSTLKIQRTQQEDSAVYLCASSFTLAGNTGELFFGEGSRLTVL.

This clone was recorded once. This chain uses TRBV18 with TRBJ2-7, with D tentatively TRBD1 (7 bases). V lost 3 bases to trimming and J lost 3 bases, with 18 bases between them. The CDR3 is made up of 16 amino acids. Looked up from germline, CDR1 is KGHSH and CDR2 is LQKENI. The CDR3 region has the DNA TGTGCCAGCTCACCCCAAGGGGGCGGGGCTCACTACGAGCAGTACTTC. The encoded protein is CASSPQGGGAHYEQYF.

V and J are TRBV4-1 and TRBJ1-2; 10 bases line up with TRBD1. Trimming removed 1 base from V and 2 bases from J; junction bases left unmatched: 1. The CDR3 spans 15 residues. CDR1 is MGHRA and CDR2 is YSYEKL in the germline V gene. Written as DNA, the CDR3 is TGCGCCAGCAGCCAAGCGGGACAGGGGAACTATGGCTACACCTTC. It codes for CASSQAGQGNYGYTF.

In DNA, the CDR3 is TGTGCCAGCAGTTACAGTACGGGGGACCCTACTGAAGCTTTCTTT. It encodes CASSYSTGDPTEAFF. The chain links TRBV6-5 to TRBJ1-1; the D gene is possibly TRBD1 (5 bases). The germline gives CDR1 MNHEY, CDR2 SVGAGI. Trimming took 2 bases from V and 5 from J, leaving 15 bases between them. CDR3 length equals 15 residues.

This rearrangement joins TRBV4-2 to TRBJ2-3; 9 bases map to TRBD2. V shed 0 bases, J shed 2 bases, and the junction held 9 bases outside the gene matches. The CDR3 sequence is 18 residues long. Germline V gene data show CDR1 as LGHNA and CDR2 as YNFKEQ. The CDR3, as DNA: TGTGCCAGCAGCCAAGATCTCGAGCTAGCGGGGACCACAGATACGCAGTATTTT. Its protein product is CASSQDLELAGTTDTQYF.

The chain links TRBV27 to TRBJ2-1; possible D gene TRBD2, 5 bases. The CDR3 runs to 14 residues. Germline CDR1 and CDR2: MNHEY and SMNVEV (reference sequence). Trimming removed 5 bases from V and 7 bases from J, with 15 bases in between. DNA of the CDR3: TGTGCCAGCAGTCAACCCGGGCGGGTTAATGAGCAGTTCTTC. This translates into CASSQPGRVNEQFF.

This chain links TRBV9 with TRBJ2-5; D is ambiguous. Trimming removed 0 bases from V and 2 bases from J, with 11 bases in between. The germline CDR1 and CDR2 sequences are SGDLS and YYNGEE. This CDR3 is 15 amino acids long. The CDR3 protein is CASSVGVGRQETQYF. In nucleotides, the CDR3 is TGTGCCAGCAGCGTAGGAGTCGGGCGGCAAGAGACCCAGTACTTC.

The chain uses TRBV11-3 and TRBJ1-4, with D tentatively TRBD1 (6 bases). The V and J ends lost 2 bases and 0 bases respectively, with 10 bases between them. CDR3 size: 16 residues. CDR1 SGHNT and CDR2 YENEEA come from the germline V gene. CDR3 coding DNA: TGTGCCAGCAGCTTACTGGGGGGCGCAACTAATGAAAAACTGTTTTTT. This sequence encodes CASSLLGGATNEKLFF.

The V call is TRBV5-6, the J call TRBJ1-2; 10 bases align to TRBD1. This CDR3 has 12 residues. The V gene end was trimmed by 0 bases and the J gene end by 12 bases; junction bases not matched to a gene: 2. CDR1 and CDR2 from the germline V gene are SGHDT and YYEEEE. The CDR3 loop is CASSLGQGADTF. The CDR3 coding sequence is TGTGCCAGCAGCTTGGGACAGGGGGCGGACACCTTC. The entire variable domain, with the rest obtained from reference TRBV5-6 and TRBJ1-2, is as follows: DAGVTQSPTHLIKTRGQQVTLRCSPKSGHDTVSWYQQALGQGPQFIFQYYEEEERQRGNFPDRFSGHQFPNYSSELNVNALLLGDSALYLCASSLGQGADTFGSGTRLTVV.

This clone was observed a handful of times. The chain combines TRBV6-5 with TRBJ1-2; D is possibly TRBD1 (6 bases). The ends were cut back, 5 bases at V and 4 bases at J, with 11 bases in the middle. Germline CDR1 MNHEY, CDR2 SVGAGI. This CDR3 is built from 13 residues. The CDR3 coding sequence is TGTGCCAGCAGTAGGGGGACGACCTATGGCTACACCTTC. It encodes CASSRGTTYGYTF.